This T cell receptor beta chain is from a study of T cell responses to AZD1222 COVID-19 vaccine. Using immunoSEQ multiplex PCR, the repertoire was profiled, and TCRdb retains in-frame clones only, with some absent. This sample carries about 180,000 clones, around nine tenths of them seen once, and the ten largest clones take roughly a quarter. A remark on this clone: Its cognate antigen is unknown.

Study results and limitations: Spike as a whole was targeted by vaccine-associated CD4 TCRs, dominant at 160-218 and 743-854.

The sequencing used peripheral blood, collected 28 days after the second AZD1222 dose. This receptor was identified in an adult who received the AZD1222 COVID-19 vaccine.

This chain's CDR3 is CASSLAGAGPNEQFF. In nucleotides, the CDR3 is TGTGCCAGCAGTCTAGCGGGAGCGGGTCCCAATGAGCAGTTCTTC. The chain employs TRBV28 and TRBJ2-1; 10 bases align to TRBD2. Germline trimming cut 5 bases from V and 6 bases from J; bases unmatched to any gene: 7. CDR1 is MDHEN and CDR2 is SYDVKM in the germline V gene. CDR3 length equals 15 residues.